What follows are 2 T cell receptor beta chains derived from one specimen sequenced in a study of CD8+ T cells in alopecia areata. Extracted RNA was reverse transcribed into cDNA, the sequencing template. Repertoires were generated with immunoSEQ multiplex PCR, while TCRdb's copy carries only in-frame clones and drops some. This table has 150,000 to 200,000 clones, approximately 61% appearing once. Sample treatment: oral pan-JAK inhibitor, 5-10 mg twice daily. Specimen: CD4+ T cells sorted from blood, collected at week 24, from a patient treated with tofacitinib. The receptors originated from a human donor with alopecia areata.

The V and J genes are TRBV15 and TRBJ2-3, with 8 bases matching TRBD2. Trimming removed 0 bases from V and 2 bases from J; junction bases left unmatched: 7. The CDR3 contains 17 residues. Per the germline V gene, CDR1 is LNHNV and CDR2 is YYDKDF (reference sequence). The CDR3 protein is CATSRDRLAGHTDTQYF. CDR3 in DNA: TGTGCCACCAGCAGAGATAGGCTAGCGGGTCACACAGATACGCAGTATTTT. Together with reference TRBV15 and TRBJ2-3, the CDR3 gives the full variable domain: DAMVIQNPRYQVTQFGKPVTLSCSQTLNHNVMYWYQQKSSQAPKLLFHYYDKDFNNEADTPDNFQSRRPNTSFCFLDIRSPGLGDTAMYLCATSRDRLAGHTDTQYFGPGTRLTVL.

Comments on this clone: This sample includes further DNA sequences coding for the same CDR3. This chain connects TRBV25-1 to TRBJ2-7; weak D call: TRBD1 (5 bases). Trimming cost V 4 bases and J 6 bases, with 10 bases left between them. The CDR3 sequence is 12 residues long. Germline-derived CDR1 and CDR2 are MGHDK and SYGVNS. In nucleotides, the CDR3 is TGTGCCAGCAGTGTGGGCAGGGCCGAGCAGTACTTC. Protein sequence: CASSVGRAEQYF.